This T cell receptor beta chain derives from a study of identical twins. This clonotype was found a few times. V was clipped by 6 bases and J by 3 bases; unmatched bases: 5. The CDR3 extends over 15 amino acids. Germline V gene sequence: CDR1 SGHTA, CDR2 FQGNSA. TCRdb processed the 5' RACE reads anew with MiXCR; each CDR3 protein has one entry. Among about 690,000 distinct CDR3 sequences listed, roughly 6.2% were seen once. The sequenced sample consisted of naive T cells sorted from blood. V gene TRBV7-2 combines with J gene TRBJ1-4, with 9 bases aligning to TRBD1. The TCR originated in a man younger than 35 in good health. The CDR3 DNA is TGTGCCAGCAGACAGGGGGCAGTGGCTAATGAAAAACTGTTTTTT. It translates to CASRQGAVANEKLFF.